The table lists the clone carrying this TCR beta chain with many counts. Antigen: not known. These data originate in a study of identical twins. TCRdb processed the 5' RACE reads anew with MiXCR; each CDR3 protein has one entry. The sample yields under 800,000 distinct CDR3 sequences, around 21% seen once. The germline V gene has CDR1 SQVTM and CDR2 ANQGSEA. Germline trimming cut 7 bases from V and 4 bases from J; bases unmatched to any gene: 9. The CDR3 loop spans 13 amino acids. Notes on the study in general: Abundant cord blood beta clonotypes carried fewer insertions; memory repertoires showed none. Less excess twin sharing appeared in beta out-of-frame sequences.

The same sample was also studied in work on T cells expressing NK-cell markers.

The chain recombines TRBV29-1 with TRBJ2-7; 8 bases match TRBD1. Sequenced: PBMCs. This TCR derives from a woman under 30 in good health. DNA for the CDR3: TGCAGCGCTCAGGGACAGGACCCTTACGAGCAGTACTTC. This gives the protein CSAQGQDPYEQYF.